A selection of T cell receptor beta chains follows, all from one sample in a study of blood T cell repertoires in COVID-19. The method was immunoSEQ multiplex PCR; TCRdb's version includes in-frame clones alone and lacks a portion of them. The sample records 120,000 or so clones, roughly 90% being singletons. The sample taken for sequencing was peripheral blood. These receptor sequences come from a middle-aged man with acute or convalescent COVID-19. Both conserved end residues are part of each CDR3. Fields, in order: D gene, J gene, V gene, clone size, CDR3 DNA, CDR3 protein. The D gene is left open where the match is weak. Expanded clones are given a class, and other clones once, few, many or no size at all.

>TRBD2|TRBJ2-7|TRBV6-5|once
TGTGCCAGCAGTTACTCGGGACTAGCGGATTACGAGCAGTACTTC
CASSYSGLADYEQYF
>TRBD2|TRBJ2-2|TRBV10-1|once
TGCGCCAGCAGTGTGGGACTAGCGGGAGGAATTTTAACCGGGGAGCTGTTTTTT
CASSVGLAGGILTGELFF
>.|TRBJ1-2|TRBV6-2/TRBV6-3|.
TGTGCCAGCAGCTCCGACGGGTTTTATGGCTACACCTTC
CASSSDGFYGYTF
>TRBD1|TRBJ1-2|TRBV2|.
TGTGCCAGCAGTGTACAGGGGTCTAACTATGGCTACACCTTC
CASSVQGSNYGYTF
>.|TRBJ1-1|TRBV5-6|.
TGTGCCAGCAGCTTGCTAGGGGCAGGGACTGAAGCTTTCTTT
CASSLLGAGTEAFF
>.|TRBJ2-1|TRBV11-2|.
TGTGCCAGCAGCTTAGGAACAGGAGCCTACAATGAGCAGTTCTTC
CASSLGTGAYNEQFF
>TRBD1|TRBJ2-7|TRBV2|.
TGTGCCAGCAGTGAAGAGGGACAGGGTTTCAACGAGCAGTACTTC
CASSEEGQGFNEQYF
>TRBD2|TRBJ2-7|TRBV23-1|.
TGCGCCAGCAGTTCACGGACTAGCGGGAGGAGAGACGAGCAGTACTTC
CASSSRTSGRRDEQYF
>TRBD2|TRBJ2-2|TRBV5-1|.
TGCGCCAGCAGCAAACAGGGACTAGCTGGCGGGGAGCTGTTTTTT
CASSKQGLAGGELFF
>TRBD1|TRBJ1-5|TRBV7-2|once
TGTGCCAGCAGCACCTCAGGGGGCTCGGGGCAGCCCCAGCATTTT
CASSTSGGSGQPQHF
>TRBD1|TRBJ1-2|TRBV6-5|.
TGTGCCAGGGGGGACAGGGCCTATGGCTACACCTTC
CARGDRAYGYTF
>TRBD2|TRBJ2-1|TRBV6-2/TRBV6-3|.
TGTGCCAGCAGTTACAACCCCACCCGACCAGCGGGAAGCTTTAATGAGCAGTTCTTC
CASSYNPTRPAGSFNEQFF
>.|TRBJ1-3|TRBV15|.
TGTGCCACCAGGGATTGGGCTGAGGGAAACACCATATATTTT
CATRDWAEGNTIYF
>.|TRBJ2-1|TRBV24-1|.
TGTGCCACCAGTGATCCCGGGACAATGAATGAGCAGTTCTTC
CATSDPGTMNEQFF
>TRBD2|TRBJ2-1|TRBV5-1|once
TGCGCCAGCAGCTTGGAAGCTAGCGGGAGTTACTCCTACAATGAGCAGTTCTTC
CASSLEASGSYSYNEQFF
>.|TRBJ2-7|TRBV27|.
TGTGCCAGCAGTTGGTCACAGGGTTACGAGCAGTACTTC
CASSWSQGYEQYF
>TRBD1|TRBJ2-7|TRBV5-4|.
TGTGCCAGCAGCGAACCAGGACAGGGTACCTACGAGCAGTACTTC
CASSEPGQGTYEQYF
>.|TRBJ2-7|TRBV30|.
TGTGCCTGGGCGCCCCTGGGGGGGCACTACGAGCAGTACTTC
CAWAPLGGHYEQYF
>.|TRBJ2-7|TRBV15|.
TGTGCCACCAGCAGAGAACTCGAATACGAGCAGTACTTC
CATSRELEYEQYF
>.|TRBJ2-7|TRBV5-1|.
TGCGCCAGCAGCTTGCAGGGGATCTCCTACGAGCAGTACTTC
CASSLQGISYEQYF
>TRBD1|TRBJ1-2|TRBV5-5|.
TGTGCCAGCAGCTCCCGGGACAGGGGCTATGGCTACACCTTC
CASSSRDRGYGYTF
>.|TRBJ1-3|TRBV7-6|few
TGTGCCAGCAGCTTAGACCCAGGGCCTGGAAACACCATATATTTT
CASSLDPGPGNTIYF
>TRBD1|TRBJ1-3|TRBV10-2|.
TGCGCCAGCAGTGTTGAGGGACAGGGGAACACCATATATTTT
CASSVEGQGNTIYF
>TRBD1|TRBJ1-4|TRBV24-1|.
TGTGCCACCAGTGAAGGACAGGCCCTTAATGAAAAACTGTTTTTT
CATSEGQALNEKLFF
>TRBD1|TRBJ2-5|TRBV5-8|.
TGTGCCAGCAGCTTTGGTCTTACGACAGGGGCCCCAGAGACCCAGTACTTC
CASSFGLTTGAPETQYF
>.|TRBJ2-7|TRBV5-6|.
TGTGCCAGCAGCTTGAATAGCGAGCAGTACTTC
CASSLNSEQYF